Listed below are T cell receptor beta chains from one sample, sequenced in a study of vaccination effects on CD4 cells after COVID-19. Here immunoSEQ multiplex PCR was the method, and the copy in TCRdb shows in-frame clones only, minus some. The sample contains 50,000 or so clones, around 86% of which appear only once. No antigen has been identified for these receptors. This sample comprised CD4+ T cells from PBMCs cultured with HCoV-229E spike peptides, obtained before COVID-19 vaccination. These receptors were taken from a human donor who received a COVID-19 vaccine. The CDR3 runs from the conserved cysteine through the conserved F or W. The order of the fields is J gene, V gene, clone size, D gene, CDR3 protein, CDR3 DNA. D genes are given only for firm matches. Where a row states a size, it is once, few, many or the class of an expanded clone; other rows omit it.

TRBJ2-3	TRBV7-3	-	-	CASSLGTDTQYF	TGTGCCAGCAGCCTAGGCACAGATACGCAGTATTTT
TRBJ2-1	TRBV30	-	-	CALRNRDTHNEQFF	TGTGCCTTAAGAAACAGGGATACACACAATGAGCAGTTCTTC
TRBJ2-1	TRBV3-1/TRBV3-2	-	TRBD2	CASSRPRTSDSYNEQFF	TGTGCCAGCAGCCGCCCCAGGACTAGCGACTCCTACAATGAGCAGTTCTTC
TRBJ1-2	TRBV3-1/TRBV3-2	-	-	CASSQDGGGDGYTF	TGTGCCAGCAGCCAAGATGGCGGCGGGGATGGCTACACCTTC
TRBJ1-4	TRBV19	-	-	CASISRGANEKLFF	TGTGCCAGTATATCCCGAGGGGCTAATGAAAAACTGTTTTTT
TRBJ2-3	TRBV30	few	-	CAWTTDRSLQYF	TGTGCCTGGACAACAGACAGGTCCCTCCAGTATTTT
TRBJ1-1	TRBV6-6	-	-	CASSYSGLMGNTEAFF	TGTGCCAGCAGTTACTCGGGGTTAATGGGGAACACTGAAGCTTTCTTT
TRBJ2-3	TRBV9	-	TRBD2	CASSVGGGGTDTQYF	TGTGCCAGCAGCGTAGGCGGCGGGGGGACAGATACGCAGTATTTT
TRBJ2-6	TRBV24-1	-	TRBD1	CATSDPTGAGANVLTF	TGTGCCACCAGTGATCCTACAGGGGCTGGGGCCAACGTCCTGACTTTC
TRBJ1-3	TRBV2	once	-	CASMWDSGNTIYF	TGTGCCAGCATGTGGGACTCTGGAAACACCATATATTTT
TRBJ1-1	TRBV7-9	-	-	CASSRIETTEAFF	TGTGCCAGCAGTAGAATTGAGACCACTGAAGCTTTCTTT
TRBJ2-6	TRBV14	-	TRBD2	CASSPRLAGGSGANVLTF	TGTGCCAGCAGCCCTCGACTAGCGGGAGGCTCTGGGGCCAACGTCCTGACTTTC
TRBJ1-5	TRBV19	few	-	CASTPGQSAQPQHF	TGTGCCAGTACCCCGGGTCAATCGGCTCAGCCCCAGCATTTT
TRBJ1-1	TRBV7-9	once	-	CASSSGDRWDTEAFF	TGTGCCAGCAGCTCCGGAGACAGGTGGGACACTGAAGCTTTCTTT
TRBJ2-3	TRBV7-2	-	TRBD2	CASSSERGRFTDTQYF	TGTGCCAGCAGCTCCGAGCGGGGGCGATTCACAGATACGCAGTATTTT
TRBJ2-2	TRBV5-6	-	-	CASSLFGIAVSNTGELFF	TGTGCCAGCAGCTTATTCGGTATAGCGGTTTCGAACACCGGGGAGCTGTTTTTT